This TCR beta chain was recovered during a study of CD8 T cells in ankylosing spondylitis. Broader study findings: The authors reported significant enrichment of disease-linked clones in matched ankylosing spondylitis synovial fluid.

This clonotype has only a few counts. Its antigen is unidentified. The CDR3 is made up of 14 amino acids. The V gene's germline CDR1 is SGHRS and CDR2 YFSETQ. The V and J ends lost 7 bases and 1 base respectively, with 14 bases between them. TCRdb passed the 5' RACE reads through MiXCR, listing each CDR3 protein once. The sample lists a few hundred thousand distinct CDR3 sequences; around 21% were seen once. Specimen: blood, either unsorted or a sorted T cell fraction (not recorded which). V is TRBV5-1 and J is TRBJ1-1, with D tentatively TRBD1 (6 bases). This receptor was taken from a female donor with ankylosing spondylitis or in good health (not recorded which). The CDR3 spells CASSTSGQNTEAFF. CDR3 bases: TGCGCCAGCTCCACTTCGGGACAGAACACTGAAGCTTTCTTT.